The rows below give T cell receptor beta chains drawn from one sample of a study of T cells after yellow fever vaccination. TCRdb re-derived calls from the 5' RACE reads in MiXCR, one entry per CDR3 protein. The table includes about 350,000 distinct CDR3 sequences, 7% to 10% detected once. Sequenced material: PBMCs, taken around 45 days after the first yellow fever vaccination. Source of these receptors: a man aged 18 to 29 who received the YFV17D yellow fever vaccine. CDR3s include the opening cysteine and the closing phenylalanine or tryptophan. D genes are given only for firm matches.

D gene	V gene	J gene	CDR3 protein
-	TRBV12-3/TRBV12-4	TRBJ2-7	CASSGRAEGSYEQYF
-	TRBV7-2	TRBJ1-2	CASSTGYRGYTF
-	TRBV6-1	TRBJ1-1	CATQAGLGTEAFF
-	TRBV3-1	TRBJ1-2	CASSQGDGDHYGYTF
TRBD2	TRBV28	TRBJ2-3	CASSFSGGTGTDTQYF
-	TRBV7-2	TRBJ1-5	CASSLGEQGTQHF
-	TRBV4-1	TRBJ2-5	CASSPRRTGGSVSQYF
-	TRBV5-1	TRBJ2-2	CASSPWGAGEQFF
TRBD2	TRBV20-1	TRBJ2-1	CSAVDPIGGSSYNEQFF
TRBD2	TRBV18	TRBJ2-1	CASSPLDQRLANYEQFF
TRBD2	TRBV7-2	TRBJ2-7	CASSPRGGEAYEQYF
TRBD2	TRBV5-1	TRBJ2-4	CASSSGLAGNIQYF
-	TRBV5-1	TRBJ2-2	CASSLIPGASTGELFF
TRBD1	TRBV4-2	TRBJ1-3	CASSQADREGSGNTIYF
TRBD1	TRBV19	TRBJ1-2	CARADRTNYGYTF
TRBD2	TRBV6-1	TRBJ2-3	CASSRLAGTDTQYF
-	TRBV20-1	TRBJ2-5	CSAQRGETQYF
-	TRBV20-1	TRBJ2-7	CSAQPLGASGEQYF
-	TRBV19	TRBJ2-2	CASSRVTGELFF
-	TRBV11-1	TRBJ2-4	CASSSEGEPKNIQYF
-	TRBV6-2/TRBV6-3	TRBJ2-5	CASSYVTLEKYF
-	TRBV19	TRBJ1-1	CASSQNQQGLGGTEAFF
-	TRBV10-3	TRBJ2-3	CAISESGRNTDTQYF
-	TRBV11-2	TRBJ1-6	CASSFYGTSHSPLHF
TRBD1	TRBV6-5	TRBJ1-3	CASSYGTGRNTIYF
TRBD2	TRBV3-1	TRBJ2-4	CASSHLAGAKNIQYF
TRBD2	TRBV3-1	TRBJ2-3	CASSQDSAGGYTDTQYF
-	TRBV12-3/TRBV12-4	TRBJ1-4	CASSRGAGNEKLFF
-	TRBV6-1	TRBJ1-6	CASRVSAGNNSPLHF
-	TRBV6-1	TRBJ2-7	CASSEEQTDYEQYF
-	TRBV20-1	TRBJ2-1	CSARVLGLNEQFF
-	TRBV6-5	TRBJ2-7	CASSYSSLSYEQYF
-	TRBV5-1	TRBJ2-1	CASSLGGPPEQFF
-	TRBV5-6	TRBJ2-1	CASSLNQGRYNEQFF
-	TRBV5-5	TRBJ2-5	CASSSGAPCQETQYF
-	TRBV7-2	TRBJ2-1	CASSLSRIDNEQFF
-	TRBV5-4	TRBJ2-5	CASSDILGQETQYF
-	TRBV12-3/TRBV12-4	TRBJ2-7	CASSLAPGFQGYEQYF
-	TRBV6-1	TRBJ2-1	CASSRDPVSYNEQFF
-	TRBV19	TRBJ2-2	CASSMINAGELFF
TRBD1	TRBV29-1	TRBJ1-2	CSVEDGQVKGGYTF
TRBD2	TRBV2	TRBJ2-1	CASSELGGDYNEQFF
TRBD1	TRBV5-1	TRBJ2-2	CASSRTGTGELFF
-	TRBV15	TRBJ1-6	CATSRRPHNSPLHF
TRBD1	TRBV19	TRBJ1-5	CASTPGQVLNQPQHF
-	TRBV20-1	TRBJ2-7	CSARQGYEQYF
TRBD2	TRBV5-6	TRBJ2-1	CASSLNRDYQFF
-	TRBV6-6	TRBJ2-5	CASSPLEQETQYF
TRBD2	TRBV6-4	TRBJ2-6	CASSDPQASGGPSGANVLTF